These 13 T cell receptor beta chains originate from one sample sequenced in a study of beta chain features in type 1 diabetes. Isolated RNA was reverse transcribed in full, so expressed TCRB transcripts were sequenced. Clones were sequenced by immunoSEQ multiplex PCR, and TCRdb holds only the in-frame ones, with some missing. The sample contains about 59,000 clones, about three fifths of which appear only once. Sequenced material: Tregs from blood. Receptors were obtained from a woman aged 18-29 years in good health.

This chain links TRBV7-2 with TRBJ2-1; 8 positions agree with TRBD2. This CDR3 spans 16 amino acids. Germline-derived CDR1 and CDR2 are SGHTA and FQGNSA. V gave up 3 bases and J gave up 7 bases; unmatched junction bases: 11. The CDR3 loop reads CASSFLAGPPGNEQFF. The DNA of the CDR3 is TGTGCCAGCAGCTTTTTAGCGGGACCCCCGGGGAATGAGCAGTTCTTC. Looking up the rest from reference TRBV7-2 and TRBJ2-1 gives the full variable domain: GAGVSQSPSNKVTEKGKDVELRCDPISGHTALYWYRQSLGQGLEFLIYFQGNSAPDKSGLPSDRFSAERTGGSVSTLTIQRTQQEDSAVYLCASSFLAGPPGNEQFFGPGTRLTVL.

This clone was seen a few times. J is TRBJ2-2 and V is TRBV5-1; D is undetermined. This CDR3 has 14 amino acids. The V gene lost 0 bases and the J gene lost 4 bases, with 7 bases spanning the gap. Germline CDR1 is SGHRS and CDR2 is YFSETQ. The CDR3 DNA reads TGCGCCAGCAGCTTGGGAGTCCTCACCGGGGAGCTGTTTTTT. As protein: CASSLGVLTGELFF. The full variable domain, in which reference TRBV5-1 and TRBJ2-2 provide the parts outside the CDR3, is KAGVTQTPRYLIKTRGQQVTLSCSPISGHRSVSWYQQTPGQGLQFLFEYFSETQRNKGNFPGRFSGRQFSNSRSEMNVSTLELGDSALYLCASSLGVLTGELFFGEGSRLTVL.

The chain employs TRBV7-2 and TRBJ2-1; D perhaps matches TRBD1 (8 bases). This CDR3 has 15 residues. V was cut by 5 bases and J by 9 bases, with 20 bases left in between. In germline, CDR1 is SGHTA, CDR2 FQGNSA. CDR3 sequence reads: CASSPRQGRVGEQFF. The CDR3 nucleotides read TGTGCCAGCAGCCCAAGACAGGGGAGGGTAGGTGAGCAGTTCTTC.

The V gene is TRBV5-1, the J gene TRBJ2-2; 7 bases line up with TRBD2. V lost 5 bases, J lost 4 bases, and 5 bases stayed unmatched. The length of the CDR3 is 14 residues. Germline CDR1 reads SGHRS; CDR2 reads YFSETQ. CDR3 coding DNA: TGCGCCAGCAGTCCATGGACTAGCACCGGGGAGCTGTTTTTT. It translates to CASSPWTSTGELFF.

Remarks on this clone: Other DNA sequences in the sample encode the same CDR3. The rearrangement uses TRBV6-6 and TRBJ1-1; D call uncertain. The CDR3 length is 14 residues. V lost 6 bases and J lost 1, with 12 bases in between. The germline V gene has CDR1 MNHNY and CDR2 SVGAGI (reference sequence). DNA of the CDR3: TGTGCCAGCAGCGCACAAAGAGGGAACACTGAAGCTTTCTTT. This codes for CASSAQRGNTEAFF.

As DNA, the CDR3 is TGTGCCAGCAGCTTATTGAGCGGGGGGGCCGTATACAATGAGCAGTTCTTC. Translation gives CASSLLSGGAVYNEQFF. The chain carries TRBV7-2 and TRBJ2-1, with 10 bases that match TRBD2. The CDR3 consists of 17 residues. The junction had 8 bases not matched to a gene; V was cut back by 2 bases and J by 4 bases. The germline gives CDR1 SGHTA, CDR2 FQGNSA. Variable domain in full (rest from reference TRBV7-2 and TRBJ2-1): GAGVSQSPSNKVTEKGKDVELRCDPISGHTALYWYRQSLGQGLEFLIYFQGNSAPDKSGLPSDRFSAERTGGSVSTLTIQRTQQEDSAVYLCASSLLSGGAVYNEQFFGPGTRLTVL.

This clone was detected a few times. CDR3 nucleotides: TGTGCCAGCACCGTAGGACTAAGCACAGATACGCAGTATTTT. Amino acids: CASTVGLSTDTQYF. The V gene is TRBV7-2, the J gene TRBJ2-3; a possible D gene is TRBD2 (6 bases). Trimming left V 7 bases short and J 0 bases short, with 11 bases between. The germline CDR1 and CDR2 sequences are SGHTA and FQGNSA. The CDR3 sequence is 14 residues long. Supplemented by reference TRBV7-2 and TRBJ2-3, the full variable domain reads GAGVSQSPSNKVTEKGKDVELRCDPISGHTALYWYRQSLGQGLEFLIYFQGNSAPDKSGLPSDRFSAERTGGSVSTLTIQRTQQEDSAVYLCASTVGLSTDTQYFGPGTRLTVL.

DNA of the CDR3: TGTGCCAGCAGTGAAGCTCGGGGAGGGGGTCAGCCCCAGCATTTT. Translation gives CASSEARGGGQPQHF. The gene calls are TRBV2 and TRBJ1-5; D might be TRBD1 (6 bases). The CDR3 contains 15 residues. Trimming cost V 0 bases and J 6 bases, with 12 bases left between them. Germline V gene sequence: CDR1 SNHLY, CDR2 FYNNEI. The full variable domain, completed using reference TRBV2 and TRBJ1-5, is EPEVTQTPSHQVTQMGQEVILRCVPISNHLYFYWYRQILGQKVEFLVSFYNNEISEKSEIFDDQFSVERPDGSNFTLKIRSTKLEDSAMYFCASSEARGGGQPQHFGDGTRLSIL.

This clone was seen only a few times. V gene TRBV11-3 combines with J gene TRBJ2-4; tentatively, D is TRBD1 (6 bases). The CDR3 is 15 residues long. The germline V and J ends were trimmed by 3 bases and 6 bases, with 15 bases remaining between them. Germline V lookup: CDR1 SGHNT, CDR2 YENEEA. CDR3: CASSFGDNSRNIQYF. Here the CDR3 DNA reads TGTGCCAGCAGCTTCGGGGACAACTCTCGAAACATTCAGTACTTC.

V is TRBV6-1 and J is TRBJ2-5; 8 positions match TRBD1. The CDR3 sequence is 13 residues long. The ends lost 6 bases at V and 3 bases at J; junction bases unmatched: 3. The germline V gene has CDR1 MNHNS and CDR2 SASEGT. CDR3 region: CASSGTGEETQYF. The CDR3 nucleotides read TGTGCCAGCAGCGGGACAGGTGAAGAGACCCAGTACTTC.

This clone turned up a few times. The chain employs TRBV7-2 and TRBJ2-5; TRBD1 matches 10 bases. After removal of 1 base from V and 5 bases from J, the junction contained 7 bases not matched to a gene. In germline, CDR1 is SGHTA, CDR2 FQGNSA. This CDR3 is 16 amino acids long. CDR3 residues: CASSLVSGTGAETQYF. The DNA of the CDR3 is TGTGCCAGCAGCTTAGTTTCCGGGACAGGGGCGGAGACCCAGTACTTC.

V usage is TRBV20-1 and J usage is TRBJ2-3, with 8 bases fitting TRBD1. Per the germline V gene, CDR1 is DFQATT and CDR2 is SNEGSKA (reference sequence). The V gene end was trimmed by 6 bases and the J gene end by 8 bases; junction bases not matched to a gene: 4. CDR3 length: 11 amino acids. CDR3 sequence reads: CSAPQGATQYF. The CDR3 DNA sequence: TGCAGTGCACCCCAGGGGGCTACGCAGTATTTT.

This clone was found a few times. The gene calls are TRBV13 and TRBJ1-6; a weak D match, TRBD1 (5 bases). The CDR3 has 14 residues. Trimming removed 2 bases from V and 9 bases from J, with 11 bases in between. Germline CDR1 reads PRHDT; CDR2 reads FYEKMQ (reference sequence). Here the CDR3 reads CASSLFAGGSPLHF. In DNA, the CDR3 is TGTGCCAGCAGCTTATTTGCGGGGGGTTCACCCCTCCACTTT.